The 20 T cell receptor beta chains reported below all come from one sample, sequenced in a study of a mutant IDH1 vaccine in newly diagnosed glioma. These receptors lack a known antigen. The method was immunoSEQ multiplex PCR; TCRdb's version includes in-frame clones alone and lacks a portion of them. Of tens of thousands of clones listed, approximately 75% are singletons. Noted time point: week 47, end of study. A single vaccine dose contained 300 ug of mutant IDH1 20-mer peptide, and topical imiquimod was used with it. Sequencing was performed on PBMCs, taken from a glioma patient whose treatment included an IDH1 peptide vaccine. The receptors stem from a man aged 35 to 55 with glioma.

The sample holds one count of this clone. The genes are TRBV28 and TRBJ2-7; no firm D call. Per the germline V gene, CDR1 is MDHEN and CDR2 is SYDVKM. The V end lost 4 bases, the J end lost 0 bases, and 13 bases lay between the germline ends. This CDR3 contains 15 residues. DNA for the CDR3: TGTGCCAGCAGTTCCCGTCCCAGCCCCTCCTACGAGCAGTACTTC. As protein: CASSSRPSPSYEQYF.

The DNA for the CDR3 is TGCAGCGTGGATAACAGGGGGCAAGCTTTCTTT. It codes for CSVDNRGQAFF. This chain uses TRBV29-1 with TRBJ1-1, with TRBD1 identical over 9 bases. Unmatched junction bases numbered 5, after V lost 6 bases and J lost 9 bases. Germline V gives CDR1 SQVTM, CDR2 ANQGSEA. The CDR3 runs 11 residues. Full variable domain (missing parts from reference TRBV29-1 and TRBJ1-1): SAVISQKPSRDICQRGTSLTIQCQVDSQVTMMFWYRQQPGQSLTLIATANQGSEATYESGFVIDKFPISRPNLTFSTLTVSNMSPEDSSIYLCSVDNRGQAFFGQGTRLTVV.

The chain recombines TRBV2 with TRBJ2-5, with D perhaps TRBD2 (6 bases). The germline V gene encodes CDR1 SNHLY and CDR2 FYNNEI. This CDR3 has 13 amino acids. V shed 0 bases and J shed 11 bases, with 13 bases lying between them. This chain's CDR3 is CASSEAGGWKQYF. CDR3 coding DNA: TGTGCCAGCAGTGAAGCCGGGGGATGGAAGCAGTACTTC.

The rearrangement links TRBV7-8 to TRBJ2-7, with TRBD1 identical over 7 bases. The CDR3 consists of 14 residues. J was trimmed by 9 bases and V by 5 bases; bases with no gene match: 13. CDR1 is SGHVS, CDR2 FQNEAQ, per germline. The CDR3 nucleotides are TGTGCCAGCAGCGCCGCAACAGGGGCCCTCGGGCAGTACTTC. Translation gives CASSAATGALGQYF.

The chain combines TRBV4-1 with TRBJ1-2; D gene ambiguous. Per germline, CDR1 MGHRA and CDR2 YSYEKL. The V end lost 0 bases, the J end lost 5 bases, and 4 bases lay between the germline ends. The CDR3 runs 12 residues. CDR3 loop: CASSQDRYGYTF. Here the CDR3 DNA reads TGCGCCAGCAGCCAAGATAGGTATGGCTACACCTTC.

The genes are TRBV6-1 and TRBJ2-7, with TRBD1 identical over 9 bases. The germline CDR1 and CDR2 sequences are MNHNS and SASEGT. The CDR3 sequence is 13 residues long. Trimming took 7 bases from V and 7 from J; bases not matched to a gene: 8. The CDR3 protein is CASNQNRGHEQYF. The CDR3 DNA reads TGTGCCAGCAATCAAAACAGGGGGCATGAGCAGTACTTC.

The chain combines TRBV6-1 with TRBJ2-1, with TRBD1 identical over 10 bases. V lost 10 bases, J lost 6 bases, and 3 bases stayed unmatched. The CDR3 sequence is 12 residues long. The germline CDR1 and CDR2 sequences are MNHNS and SASEGT. As DNA, the CDR3 is TGTGCCACGACAGGGGGCCCCAATGAGCAGTTCTTC. This translates into CATTGGPNEQFF.

The J gene is TRBJ2-7, the V gene TRBV27; D remains ambiguous. V lost 3 bases and J lost 2, with 8 bases in between. CDR3 length equals 13 residues. In germline, CDR1 is MNHEY, CDR2 SMNVEV (reference sequence). The CDR3 coding sequence is TGTGCCAGCAGTTTCGGCAGAACCTACGAGCAGTACTTC. It specifies CASSFGRTYEQYF.

In DNA, the CDR3 is TGTGCCAGCAGTTCACAGGCCTTCTCTGGAAACACCATATATTTT. It translates to CASSSQAFSGNTIYF. The chain links TRBV6-5 to TRBJ1-3, with a weak D call TRBD1 (5 bases). Germline loops: CDR1 MNHEY, CDR2 SVGAGI. CDR3 length equals 15 residues. With 4 bases removed from V and 0 bases from J, the gap between germline ends came to 10 bases.

The chain links TRBV7-2 to TRBJ2-2; D remains ambiguous. The CDR3 length is 12 residues. The germline gives CDR1 SGHTA, CDR2 FQGNSA. V was pared by 2 bases and J by 6 bases, with 4 bases between. The CDR3 DNA follows: TGTGCCAGCAGCTTAAGGGCCGGGGAGCTGTTTTTT. This codes for CASSLRAGELFF.

The chain is built from TRBV28 and TRBJ2-1; no clear D gene. V lost 8 bases and J lost 2, with 10 bases in between. The CDR3 is 13 residues long. Germline values: CDR1 MDHEN, CDR2 SYDVKM. CDR3 protein: CASGEIAYNEQFF. The CDR3 DNA reads TGTGCCAGCGGAGAAATAGCCTACAATGAGCAGTTCTTC. Filled out from reference TRBV28 and TRBJ2-1, the complete variable domain reads DVKVTQSSRYLVKRTGEKVFLECVQDMDHENMFWYRQDPGLGLRLIYFSYDVKMKEKGDIPEGYSVSREKKERFSLILESASTNQTSMYLCASGEIAYNEQFFGPGTRLTVL.

The genes are TRBV30 and TRBJ1-5, with a possible D match to TRBD1 (5 bases). The germline V gene encodes CDR1 GTSNPN and CDR2 SVGIG (reference sequence). V was clipped by 4 bases and J by 1 base, with 14 bases between them. This CDR3 is 15 amino acids long. CDR3 sequence (DNA): TGTGCCTGGAACCTACCAGGGTGGAGCAATCAGCCCCAGCATTTT. Residues: CAWNLPGWSNQPQHF.

The genes are TRBV27 and TRBJ2-7, with TRBD1 identical over 7 bases. Per the germline V gene, CDR1 is MNHEY and CDR2 is SMNVEV (reference sequence). The CDR3 sequence is 13 residues long. The trim removed 6 bases at V and 5 bases at J, leaving 7 bases unmatched. CDR3 sequence: CASREQGNNEQYF. The CDR3 coding sequence is TGTGCCAGCAGGGAACAGGGGAATAACGAGCAGTACTTC.

CDR3 in amino acids: CASSFRDREKLNTEAFF. The CDR3 DNA is TGTGCCAGCAGCTTCCGGGACAGGGAGAAATTGAACACTGAAGCTTTCTTT. The chain joins TRBV7-9 to TRBJ1-1, with 9 bases fitting TRBD1. Germline V gene data show CDR1 as SEHNR and CDR2 as FQNEAQ (reference sequence). The length of the CDR3 is 17 residues. The V gene end was trimmed by 3 bases and the J gene end by 0 bases; junction bases not matched to a gene: 8.

The rearrangement joins TRBV5-1 to TRBJ2-1; D unclear. Germline V CDR1 and CDR2: SGHRS, YFSETQ. V was clipped by 0 bases and J by 4 bases, with 11 bases between them. The CDR3 contains 15 residues. CDR3 sequence: CASSLEFRSYNEQFF. CDR3 DNA sequence: TGCGCCAGCAGCTTGGAATTTCGATCTTACAATGAGCAGTTCTTC.

The chain employs TRBV19 and TRBJ1-1, with D possibly being TRBD1 (6 bases). Trimming removed 7 bases from V and 4 bases from J, with 13 bases in between. This CDR3 spans 13 amino acids. Per the germline V gene, CDR1 is LNHDA and CDR2 is SQIVND (reference sequence). CDR3 sequence reads: CASTIPGATEAFF. The CDR3 nucleotides read TGTGCCAGTACGATCCCAGGGGCCACTGAAGCTTTCTTT.

This clone was detected only a few times. The rearrangement joins TRBV4-3 to TRBJ1-2; 8 nucleotides match TRBD1. After removal of 0 bases from V and 7 bases from J, the junction contained 10 bases not matched to a gene. Germline V gene sequence: CDR1 LGHNA, CDR2 YSLEER. The CDR3 is 16 amino acids. CDR3 protein: CASSQDLGTGFVGYTF. In DNA, the CDR3 is TGCGCCAGCAGCCAAGATTTAGGGACAGGTTTTGTTGGCTACACCTTC.

The chain carries TRBV28 and TRBJ2-3; D perhaps matches TRBD1 (5 bases). This CDR3 contains 16 residues. V shed 6 bases and J shed 0 bases, with 16 bases lying between them. Looked up from germline, CDR1 is MDHEN and CDR2 is SYDVKM. CDR3 sequence: CASRALTDSSTDTQYF. The DNA of the CDR3 is TGTGCCAGCAGAGCCCTGACAGACTCTAGCACAGATACGCAGTATTTT.

The CDR3 here is CASSAGLAGSSYEQYF. The DNA for the CDR3 is TGTGCCAGCAGCGCGGGGCTGGCGGGATCTTCCTACGAGCAGTACTTC. The rearrangement links TRBV9 to TRBJ2-7; TRBD2 is a possible D gene (6 bases). CDR3 length: 16 residues. Germline CDR1 SGDLS, CDR2 YYNGEE. V dropped 3 bases and J dropped 1 base, with 17 bases sitting between them.

The chain links TRBV18 to TRBJ2-2, with TRBD2 matching 9 bases. Germline V gene data show CDR1 as KGHSH and CDR2 as LQKENI. This CDR3 has 15 amino acids. After removal of 3 bases from V and 9 bases from J, the junction contained 8 bases not matched to a gene. Here the CDR3 DNA reads TGTGCCAGCTCACCGGTTAGCGGGAGTACCTGGGAGCTGTTTTTT. Translated: CASSPVSGSTWELFF.